This TCR beta chain was sequenced for a study of somatic mutations in cytotoxic T cells in rheumatoid arthritis. As for the study in general: Patient blood, which was peripheral blood collected as 30 ml EDTA, was drawn right after diagnosis and before any treatment started. Purity of nearly 100% was reached when some V beta antibody-stained T-cell populations were flow-sorted, including V beta1+ cells sequenced for TCRB. The study's findings and limits: Measurement of CD8+ T-cell clonality revealed no significant difference between rheumatoid arthritis patients and age-matched healthy controls. With some 69 patients examined, fewer than 10 had a largest CD8+ clone exceeding 20% of CD8+ cells.

The CDR3 is 16 amino acids. V gave up 5 bases and J gave up 0 bases, with 13 bases separating them. Per the germline V gene, CDR1 is SGHVS and CDR2 is FQNEAQ. On this clone itself: Its antigen is unidentified.

TCRdb's copy holds only in-frame clones and misses some; the assay was immunoSEQ multiplex PCR. The sample consists of some 19,000 clones, over 80% of them appearing once. The sample was CD8+ T cells sorted from blood. This chain links TRBV7-8 with TRBJ2-2; TRBD1 is a possible D gene (5 bases). The clonotype was recovered from a man younger than 30 with rheumatoid arthritis. CDR3 bases: TGTGCCAGCAGCGCTACAGGCTCTTCGAACACCGGGGAGCTGTTTTTT. Protein sequence: CASSATGSSNTGELFF.